Following are 10 T cell receptor beta chains from one sample sequenced in a study of post-analysis software for immune sequencing data. Findings and limits, study-wide: The five TRBV segments detected at higher frequency in patients than in controls included TRBV5-6, TRBV5-1 and TRBV20-1.

TCR beta cDNA libraries had unique molecular identifiers. Via MiXCR, TCRdb re-called the PCR reads, giving one row per CDR3 protein. The data hold more than 350,000 distinct CDR3 sequences, with 39% observed a single time. Their cognate antigens are unknown. What was sequenced was blood. The receptor source for this set is a girl aged 2-9 years with multiple sclerosis.

This clonotype was found a few times. The chain uses TRBV29-1 and TRBJ2-7; D is possibly TRBD1 (6 bases). V lost 4 bases to trimming and J lost 2 bases, with 18 bases between them. The CDR3 is 15 residues long. CDR1 is SQVTM and CDR2 is ANQGSEA in the germline V gene. Here the CDR3 DNA reads TGCAGCGTTGTTGGGGGCTCTAGTACGCCCTACGAGCAGTACTTC. Translation gives CSVVGGSSTPYEQYF.

The chain recombines TRBV24-1 with TRBJ2-3, with TRBD2 matching over 12 bases. From germline, CDR1 is KGHDR and CDR2 SFDVKD. The V segment lost 3 bases and the J segment 0 bases; nucleotides outside the gene matches: 3. The CDR3 loop spans 17 amino acids. The CDR3 is CATSDTGTSGSTDTQYF. The CDR3 bases are TGTGCCACCAGTGATACCGGGACTAGCGGGAGCACAGATACGCAGTATTTT.

This clonotype has a handful of counts. This chain connects TRBV4-2 to TRBJ1-2; D uncertain. From germline, CDR1 is LGHNA and CDR2 YNFKEQ. V lost 3 bases to trimming and J lost 6 bases, with 17 bases between them. CDR3 length: 15 amino acids. In nucleotides, the CDR3 is TGTGCCAGCAGCCAGGACCGCCACTCTAGGGATGGCTACACCTTC. Protein: CASSQDRHSRDGYTF.

A few counts support this clonotype. This chain connects TRBV5-1 to TRBJ2-5; the match to TRBD1 covers 8 bases. This CDR3 is built from 20 residues. Germline trimming cut 3 bases from V and 1 base from J; bases unmatched to any gene: 20. CDR1 is SGHRS and CDR2 is YFSETQ in the germline V gene. The DNA for the CDR3 is TGCGCCAGCAGCTCCACTGACAGGGGACACCTAAAAAGGTTCCAAGAGACCCAGTACTTC. Its translation: CASSSTDRGHLKRFQETQYF.

CDR3 nucleotides: TGTGCCAGCGGGACAGGGCAAGATCAGCCCCAGCATTTT. It specifies CASGTGQDQPQHF. The V and J genes are TRBV10-3 and TRBJ1-5; 9 positions agree with TRBD1. After removal of 10 bases from V and 5 bases from J, the junction contained 6 bases not matched to a gene. This CDR3 comprises 13 residues. Germline CDR1 and CDR2: ENHRY and SYGVKD.

The chain joins TRBV6-5 to TRBJ2-5; 7 nucleotides agree with TRBD1. Germline V gene sequence: CDR1 MNHEY, CDR2 SVGAGI. This CDR3 is 12 amino acids long. V was pared by 4 bases and J by 11 bases, with 7 bases of the junction left unmatched. The CDR3 bases are TGTGCCAGCAGTTCGGACAGGACAAAGCAGTACTTC. It codes for CASSSDRTKQYF.

The chain is built from TRBV6-2 or TRBV6-3 and TRBJ2-3; no reliable D call. Between the trimmed V and J ends, which lost 4 bases and 0 bases, there was a span of 14 bases. From germline, CDR1 is MNHEY and CDR2 SVGEGT. This CDR3 region has 16 residues. The CDR3 coding sequence is TGTGCCAGCAGTTTCCGAGGACGCCCTAGCACAGATACGCAGTATTTT. It translates to CASSFRGRPSTDTQYF.

The rearrangement links TRBV20-1 to TRBJ2-7; 9 nucleotides align to TRBD1. This CDR3 is built from 14 residues. The junction had 4 bases not matched to a gene; V was cut back by 3 bases and J by 1 base. Germline CDR1 is DFQATT and CDR2 is SNEGSKA (reference sequence). The DNA for the CDR3 is TGCAGTGCTAGTTTCGGGACAGGGTCCTACGAGCAGTACTTC. It translates to CSASFGTGSYEQYF.

This clonotype was seen only a few times. V usage is TRBV7-2 and J usage is TRBJ1-4; 10 nucleotides agree with TRBD1. V shed 5 bases and J 8 bases; nucleotides not matched to a gene: 2. Germline loops: CDR1 SGHTA, CDR2 FQGNSA. The CDR3 runs to 13 residues. The CDR3 nucleotides are TGTGCCAGCAGCCGGGACAGGGGAGAAAAACTGTTTTTT. This sequence encodes CASSRDRGEKLFF.

This chain links TRBV20-1 with TRBJ2-7; possibly TRBD2 for D (6 bases). Germline loops: CDR1 DFQATT, CDR2 SNEGSKA (reference sequence). The ends were cut back, 6 bases at V and 5 bases at J, with 23 bases in the middle. This CDR3 region has 15 residues. The CDR3 is CSAFAPGTAGNEQYF. The CDR3 nucleotides are TGCAGTGCATTCGCCCCCGGGACGGCGGGGAACGAGCAGTACTTC.